This T cell receptor beta chain is from a study of cytomegalovirus exposure and HLA in healthy donors. Each of the donors was a healthy bone marrow donor. Study-level findings and limits: For cytomegalovirus status, the classifier reportedly gave diagnoses with high specificity and sensitivity. Later analysis indicated greater clonal expansion among HLA-associated TCR beta chains than among equally common other chains. TCR beta V- and J-gene trimming was later associated with a missense DCLRE1C variant.

Per germline, CDR1 SQVTM and CDR2 ANQGSEA. Trimming removed 4 bases at V and 6 bases at J, with 12 bases between. This CDR3 is 12 amino acids long. A word on this clone: The antigen remains undetermined.

The PCR ran on 60 Vbeta and 13 Jbeta primers. Profiled with immunoSEQ multiplex PCR; TCRdb holds only in-frame clones, not every one. The repertoire holds 150,000 to 200,000 clones, with under 75% as singletons. The clonotype was recovered from a man aged 35-49 years in good health and CMV-seropositive. The sample taken for sequencing was PBMCs. V gene TRBV29-1 combines with J gene TRBJ1-1; D is ambiguous. CDR3 bases: TGCAGCGTTGCAGTTCTCCGCTCTGAAGCTTTCTTT. Protein sequence: CSVAVLRSEAFF.